This TCR beta chain was recovered during a study of blood T cell repertoires in COVID-19. Turning to the study itself: Spain, Italy and the United States supplied samples that represented acute and convalescent COVID-19. PBMCs, B-cell-depleted T cells, or T cells were the source of the cDNA or gDNA that made up the material.

Per the study methods: From reference gene primer amplification, estimates of nucleated cell counts were derived. Data came from immunoSEQ multiplex PCR; TCRdb stores just in-frame clones and leaves some out. The V and J calls and clone size were taken over from that table, and D and trimming were inferred from the DNA. The sample shows about 11,000 clones, 80% to 90% of them seen only once. This receptor was identified in a human donor in a cohort sampled during active COVID-19. Sequenced material: peripheral blood.

For the CDR3, the DNA is TGTGCCACGGGACAGGGGTCCCACGAGCAGTACTTC. Translated: CATGQGSHEQYF. J is TRBJ2-7 and V is TRBV24-1, with 10 nucleotides matching TRBD1. V was pared by 10 bases and J by 5 bases, with 4 bases of the junction left unmatched. The length of the CDR3 is 12 residues. Germline V lookup: CDR1 KGHDR, CDR2 SFDVKD.